This T cell receptor (beta chain) was documented in a study of post-analysis software for immune sequencing data. General study results and limits: Five or six TRBV segments, including TRBV5-6, TRBV5-1 and TRBV20-1, were more frequent in patients than controls. Batch-mates among the samples co-clustered strongly by F measure. Significantly lower normalized Chao1 diversity was found in patients with multiple sclerosis relative to controls.

This clonotype was observed a handful of times. Its antigen is unknown. CDR3 size: 13 residues. V was trimmed by 5 bases and J by 1 base, leaving 11 bases between them. The germline V gene has CDR1 DFQATT and CDR2 SNEGSKA (reference sequence). The authors incorporated unique molecular identifiers into the TCR beta cDNA libraries. TCRdb itself ran the PCR reads through MiXCR, one entry per CDR3 protein. The data hold some 700,000 distinct CDR3 sequences, with approximately 59% observed a single time. Source material: blood. The receptor comes from a girl aged 2-10 years with multiple sclerosis. The V and J genes are TRBV20-1 and TRBJ1-1; D not resolved. As DNA, the CDR3 is TGCAGTGCTCCCGCCCGAGGGAACACTGAAGCTTTCTTT. It encodes CSAPARGNTEAFF.